Below are 22 T cell receptor beta chains sequenced from a single sample in a study of technical replicates of blood from a handful of donors. Method: immunoSEQ multiplex PCR; TCRdb's copy keeps in-frame clones and lacks some. The table lists fewer than 100,000 clones, approximately 97% of them singletons. Sequencing input: T cells isolated from PBMCs. The origin of the receptors is a human donor in good health.

This clone was counted once. V and J are TRBV5-1 and TRBJ2-3; 7 nucleotides match TRBD1. In germline, CDR1 is SGHRS, CDR2 YFSETQ. The CDR3 runs 14 residues. The V segment lost 6 bases and the J segment 4 bases; nucleotides outside the gene matches: 8. The CDR3 region has the DNA TGCGCCAGCATAAGGCAGGGGGACGCAGATACGCAGTATTTT. Protein: CASIRQGDADTQYF.

V gene TRBV6-5 combines with J gene TRBJ2-3; tentative D call: TRBD2 (5 bases). Trimming removed 4 bases from V and 3 bases from J, with 17 bases in between. The germline V gene encodes CDR1 MNHEY and CDR2 SVGAGI. The CDR3 is 16 amino acids. The CDR3 bases are TGTGCCAGCAGTTCCCTTAGCAATCGCGGGACAGATACGCAGTATTTT. Protein sequence: CASSSLSNRGTDTQYF.

The rearrangement uses TRBV7-2 and TRBJ2-7; D is uncertain. The V end lost 2 bases, the J end lost 6 bases, and 11 bases lay between the germline ends. Germline lookup yields CDR1 SGHTA and CDR2 FQGNSA. The CDR3 sequence is 13 residues long. DNA of the CDR3: TGTGCCAGCAGCTTACCGAATTGGAGCGAGCAGTACTTC. This translates into CASSLPNWSEQYF.

This clone was detected once. V is TRBV4-3 and J is TRBJ1-2; D gene unclear. The CDR3 has 14 amino acids. Germline loops: CDR1 LGHNA, CDR2 YSLEER. V lost 4 bases and J lost 6, with 15 bases in between. CDR3 sequence: CASSPPGFKDGYTF. CDR3 sequence (DNA): TGCGCCAGCAGCCCTCCGGGGTTCAAGGATGGCTACACCTTC.

A single count supports this clone. The genes are TRBV7-9 and TRBJ2-5, with TRBD2 identical over 12 bases. V lost 4 bases to trimming and J lost 3 bases; unmatched junction nucleotides: 12. CDR3 length equals 18 residues. Germline V gene sequence: CDR1 SEHNR, CDR2 FQNEAQ (reference sequence). The CDR3 region is CASSSELPSGRAKETQYF. The CDR3, as DNA: TGTGCCAGCAGCTCCGAACTACCTAGCGGGAGGGCCAAAGAGACCCAGTACTTC.

V and J are TRBV5-1 and TRBJ2-7; 11 bases agree with TRBD1. Germline V gives CDR1 SGHRS, CDR2 YFSETQ. This CDR3 has 15 amino acids. The ends lost 1 base at V and 6 bases at J; junction bases unmatched: 6. Here the CDR3 DNA reads TGCGCCAGCAGCTTGTTAGGACAGGGGGCTCTCGAGCAGTACTTC. It is translated as CASSLLGQGALEQYF. Looking up the rest from reference TRBV5-1 and TRBJ2-7 gives the full variable domain: KAGVTQTPRYLIKTRGQQVTLSCSPISGHRSVSWYQQTPGQGLQFLFEYFSETQRNKGNFPGRFSGRQFSNSRSEMNVSTLELGDSALYLCASSLLGQGALEQYFGPGTRLTVT.

The rearrangement joins TRBV7-8 to TRBJ1-5; D is unresolved. The germline V and J ends were trimmed by 5 bases and 0 bases, with 8 bases remaining between them. This CDR3 comprises 14 residues. From germline, CDR1 is SGHVS and CDR2 FQNEAQ. CDR3 nucleotides: TGTGCCAGCAGCAAACGGGATAGCAATCAGCCCCAGCATTTT. Protein product: CASSKRDSNQPQHF.

This clone was counted once. In DNA, the CDR3 is TGCGCCAGCAGGGACAGGGGAATGGATGAAAAACTGTTTTTT. Protein sequence: CASRDRGMDEKLFF. The genes are TRBV5-1 and TRBJ1-4; TRBD1 matches 9 bases. This CDR3 is built from 14 residues. V lost 5 bases to trimming and J lost 6 bases; unmatched junction nucleotides: 5. CDR1 and CDR2 from the germline V gene are SGHRS and YFSETQ.

This clone is a singleton in its sample. The V call is TRBV13, the J call TRBJ1-1, with a possible D match to TRBD1 (5 bases). Trimming shortened V by 8 bases and J by 1 base, and 8 bases separated the two germline ends. The CDR3 runs 12 residues. CDR1 is PRHDT, CDR2 FYEKMQ, per germline (reference sequence). The CDR3 sequence is CASGGENTEAFF. As DNA, the CDR3 is TGTGCCAGCGGGGGGGAGAACACTGAAGCTTTCTTT.

In nucleotides, the CDR3 is TGTGCCAGTAGTACCAGGGGGTTGGAAGGCTACACCTTC. It codes for CASSTRGLEGYTF. The V gene is TRBV19, the J gene TRBJ1-2; TRBD1 matches 7 bases. Germline lookup yields CDR1 LNHDA and CDR2 SQIVND (reference sequence). This CDR3 spans 13 amino acids. After removal of 4 bases from V and 8 bases from J, the junction contained 7 bases not matched to a gene.

This rearrangement joins TRBV7-3 to TRBJ2-7, with TRBD1 matching 11 bases. There are 14 residues in the CDR3. The ends lost 3 bases at V and 5 bases at J; junction bases unmatched: 3. Germline lookup yields CDR1 SGHTA and CDR2 FQGTGA. The CDR3 is CASSFGTGGNEQYF. For the CDR3, the DNA is TGTGCCAGCAGCTTTGGGACAGGGGGAAACGAGCAGTACTTC.

The V call is TRBV7-3, the J call TRBJ2-7, with 9 bases that match TRBD2. CDR1 is SGHTA and CDR2 is FQGTGA in the germline V gene. The CDR3 length is 14 residues. Germline trimming cut 3 bases from V and 7 bases from J; bases unmatched to any gene: 7. In nucleotides, the CDR3 is TGTGCCAGCAGCTTGACTAGCGGTACGGGAGAGCAGTACTTC. Protein sequence: CASSLTSGTGEQYF.

The gene calls are TRBV5-1 and TRBJ2-1; TRBD2 agrees at 8 bases. This CDR3 has 16 amino acids. The J segment lost 0 bases and the V segment lost 4 bases, leaving 6 bases of the junction unmatched. Germline V lookup: CDR1 SGHRS, CDR2 YFSETQ. The CDR3 DNA sequence: TGCGCCAGCAGCAGGAGCGGGAGCGACTCCTACAATGAGCAGTTCTTC. This codes for CASSRSGSDSYNEQFF.

The V gene is TRBV4-1, the J gene TRBJ2-7; 10 positions match TRBD2. Unmatched junction bases numbered 9, after V lost 0 bases and J lost 7 bases. Germline CDR1 is MGHRA and CDR2 is YSYEKL. This CDR3 spans 16 amino acids. CDR3 sequence reads: CASSQDISGRVGEQYF. The CDR3 DNA follows: TGCGCCAGCAGCCAAGATATCAGCGGGAGGGTGGGTGAGCAGTACTTC.

This clone was recorded a few times. The genes are TRBV9 and TRBJ2-6, with no clear D. V was shortened by 0 bases and J by 0 bases, with 7 bases between the two germline ends. Germline V CDR1 and CDR2: SGDLS, YYNGEE. The length of the CDR3 is 16 residues. CDR3 in DNA: TGTGCCAGCAGCGTAGGTTCGGGCTCTGGGGCCAACGTCCTGACTTTC. This translates into CASSVGSGSGANVLTF.

The chain recombines TRBV30 with TRBJ1-2, with 8 bases that match TRBD1. The junction had 15 bases not matched to a gene; V was cut back by 6 bases and J by 9 bases. The germline CDR1 and CDR2 sequences are GTSNPN and SVGIG (reference sequence). The CDR3 length is 14 residues. CDR3 nucleotide sequence: TGTGCCTGTTCGCCTCGTGACAGGGGTAGGAGCTACACCTTC. Its translation is CACSPRDRGRSYTF.

The chain recombines TRBV5-6 with TRBJ2-7; 9 nucleotides align to TRBD2. Germline CDR1 reads SGHDT; CDR2 reads YYEEEE. V lost 2 bases to trimming and J lost 2 bases; unmatched junction nucleotides: 11. The CDR3 has 17 amino acids. CDR3 protein: CASSFVASGINPYEQYF. For the CDR3, the DNA is TGTGCCAGCAGCTTCGTCGCTAGCGGGATTAATCCCTACGAGCAGTACTTC.

This rearrangement joins TRBV14 to TRBJ1-1; 8 nucleotides agree with TRBD1. In germline, CDR1 is SGHDN, CDR2 FVKESK. CDR3 length equals 14 residues. The ends lost 4 bases at V and 9 bases at J; junction bases unmatched: 10. CDR3 region: CASSLGTGQLQAFF. The CDR3, as DNA: TGTGCCAGCAGCCTTGGGACAGGTCAGCTCCAAGCTTTCTTT.

The CDR3 sequence is CASSLEVAGELETQYF. DNA for the CDR3: TGTGCCAGCAGCTTAGAGGTAGCGGGGGAGCTTGAAACGCAGTATTTT. The genes are TRBV7-8 and TRBJ2-3; 9 bases agree with TRBD2. Germline V gene lookup returns CDR1 SGHVS and CDR2 FQNEAQ. V shed 1 base, J shed 9 bases, and the junction held 11 bases outside the gene matches. The CDR3 is made up of 16 amino acids.

The chain carries TRBV13 and TRBJ2-2; TRBD1 matches at 9 bases. Germline CDR1 reads PRHDT; CDR2 reads FYEKMQ (reference sequence). After removal of 7 bases from V and 4 bases from J, the junction contained 7 bases not matched to a gene. This CDR3 region has 15 residues. DNA for the CDR3: TGTGCCAGCATCAGGACAGGGGAGACCACCGGGGAGCTGTTTTTT. Translation: CASIRTGETTGELFF.

The rearrangement joins TRBV5-8 to TRBJ2-3; the D gene is possibly TRBD1 (6 bases). Per the germline V gene, CDR1 is SGHTS and CDR2 is YDEGEE. The V end was cut by 0 bases, the J end by 2 bases, with 13 bases between. The CDR3 runs to 16 residues. CDR3 coding DNA: TGTGCCAGCAGCTTGGTTCCAGGGGTGTACACAGATACGCAGTATTTT. Protein: CASSLVPGVYTDTQYF.

J is TRBJ1-2 and V is TRBV7-2, with 7 nucleotides matching TRBD1. This CDR3 has 12 amino acids. Unmatched junction bases numbered 2, after V lost 5 bases and J lost 5 bases. Per germline, CDR1 SGHTA and CDR2 FQGNSA. CDR3 DNA sequence: TGTGCCAGCAGCCCACAGGGGTATGGCTACACCTTC. Translation gives CASSPQGYGYTF.